This T cell receptor beta chain derives from a study of blood T cell repertoires in COVID-19. Study overall: Samples of COVID-19 (acute and convalescent) were obtained from the United States, Italy and Spain. PBMCs, B-cell-depleted T cells, or T cells provided the cDNA or gDNA that made up the material.

In the authors' workflow: Amplified reference gene primers provided the basis for estimating nucleated cell counts. Assay used: immunoSEQ multiplex PCR; TCRdb lists only in-frame clones, some missing. V and J calls and clone size come straight from that table; D and trimming were deduced from the DNA. The table records around 260,000 clones, 83% of them present only once. The receptor comes from a woman between 50 and 59 years old who had recovered from COVID-19. What was sequenced was peripheral blood.

The CDR3 here is CSVRDHNQPQHF. In nucleotides, the CDR3 is TGCAGCGTCAGGGATCACAATCAGCCCCAGCATTTT. The chain combines TRBV29-1 with TRBJ1-5, with D possibly being TRBD1 (5 bases). V lost 6 bases and J lost 3, with 9 bases in between. The CDR3 spans 12 residues. CDR1 is SQVTM, CDR2 ANQGSEA, per germline. The full variable domain, rest sourced from reference TRBV29-1 and TRBJ1-5, is SAVISQKPSRDICQRGTSLTIQCQVDSQVTMMFWYRQQPGQSLTLIATANQGSEATYESGFVIDKFPISRPNLTFSTLTVSNMSPEDSSIYLCSVRDHNQPQHFGDGTRLSIL.